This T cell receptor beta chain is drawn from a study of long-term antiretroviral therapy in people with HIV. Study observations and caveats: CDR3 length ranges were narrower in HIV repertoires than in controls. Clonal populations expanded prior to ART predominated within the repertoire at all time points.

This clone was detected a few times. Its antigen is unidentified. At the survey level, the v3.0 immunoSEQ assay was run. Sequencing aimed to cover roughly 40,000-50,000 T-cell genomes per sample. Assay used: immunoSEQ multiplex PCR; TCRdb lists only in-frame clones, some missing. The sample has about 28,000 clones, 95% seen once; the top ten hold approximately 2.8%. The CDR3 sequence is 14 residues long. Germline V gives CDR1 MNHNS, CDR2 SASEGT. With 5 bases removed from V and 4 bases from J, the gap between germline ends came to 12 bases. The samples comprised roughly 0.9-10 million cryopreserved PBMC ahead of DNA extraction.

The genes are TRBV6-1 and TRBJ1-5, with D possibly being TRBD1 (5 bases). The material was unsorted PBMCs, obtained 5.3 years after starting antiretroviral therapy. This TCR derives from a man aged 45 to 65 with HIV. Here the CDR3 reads CASSKTHRNQPQHF. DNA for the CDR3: TGTGCCAGCAGTAAAACTCACAGGAATCAGCCCCAGCATTTT.